This entry lists 22 T cell receptor beta chains sequenced from one sample in a study of early T cells in non-severe SARS-CoV-2 infection. TCRdb redid the calling of the 5' RACE reads with MiXCR, one entry per CDR3 protein. Found here are about 92,000 distinct CDR3 sequences, approximately 14% of them singletons; the top ten hold under 6.5%. Source material: whole blood. The receptors come from an adult who was a healthcare worker with PCR-confirmed SARS-CoV-2 infection or an uninfected control (not recorded which).

The rearrangement uses TRBV27 and TRBJ1-3; D is unresolved. Germline-derived CDR1 and CDR2 are MNHEY and SMNVEV (reference sequence). V was pared by 5 bases and J by 3 bases, with 8 bases between. The CDR3 spans 13 residues. CDR3 region: CASSEQFGNTIYF. The CDR3 region has the DNA TGTGCCAGCAGTGAGCAGTTTGGAAACACCATATATTTT.

This clonotype was found a few times. The V and J genes are TRBV12-3 or TRBV12-4 and TRBJ1-2; D gene ambiguous. Trimming cost V 7 bases and J 5 bases, with 8 bases left between them. The CDR3 consists of 11 residues. The CDR3 region is CASTGFYGYTF. CDR3 bases: TGTGCCAGCACCGGTTTTTATGGCTACACCTTC.

This clonotype was seen more than once but under ten times. V and J are TRBV4-1 and TRBJ2-5; possibly TRBD1 or TRBD2 for D (5 bases each). Germline V gene lookup returns CDR1 MGHRA and CDR2 YSYEKL. There are 15 residues in the CDR3. Trimming pared 4 bases from V and 4 bases from J, leaving 16 bases between. The CDR3 bases are TGCGCCAGCAGCCGGGGCTCGTTGGGAGCAGAGACCCAGTACTTC. Translated, it gives CASSRGSLGAETQYF.

The J gene is TRBJ1-6, the V gene TRBV11-1; weak D call: TRBD1 (5 bases). The germline V and J ends were trimmed by 3 bases and 5 bases, with 17 bases remaining between them. Germline CDR1 and CDR2: SGHAT and FQDESV (reference sequence). The CDR3 loop spans 17 amino acids. DNA of the CDR3: TGTGCCAGCAGCTTTCAGGGAGTGCACGTCGATAATTCACCCCTCCACTTT. Its translation: CASSFQGVHVDNSPLHF.

This clonotype was picked up a small number of times. The chain combines TRBV29-1 with TRBJ2-1, with D possibly TRBD2 on 5 matching bases. The V end was cut by 0 bases, the J end by 7 bases, with 16 bases between. Germline CDR1 is SQVTM and CDR2 is ANQGSEA. The CDR3 loop spans 15 amino acids. In DNA form, the CDR3 reads TGCAGCGTTGAAGATTTCGAACTTACGGGGAATGAGCAGTTCTTC. Its translation is CSVEDFELTGNEQFF.

The chain uses TRBV20-1 and TRBJ2-5, with 10 nucleotides matching TRBD2. Germline V CDR1 and CDR2: DFQATT, SNEGSKA (reference sequence). The CDR3 totals 14 residues. J gave up 4 bases and V 1 base, and 3 bases lay outside the gene matches. This chain's CDR3 is CSARGGLALETQYF. In nucleotides, the CDR3 is TGCAGTGCTAGAGGGGGACTAGCGCTAGAGACCCAGTACTTC.

A few counts support this clonotype. The chain is built from TRBV12-3 or TRBV12-4 and TRBJ2-7; 10 nucleotides line up with TRBD1. This CDR3 is built from 15 residues. The V gene end was trimmed by 5 bases and the J gene end by 4 bases; junction bases not matched to a gene: 8. The CDR3 region is CASSVRDRGGYEQYF. The CDR3 DNA reads as TGTGCCAGCAGTGTCCGGGACAGGGGAGGATACGAGCAGTACTTC.

This chain links TRBV20-1 with TRBJ2-2; 10 bases are shared with TRBD2. The germline V gene encodes CDR1 DFQATT and CDR2 SNEGSKA (reference sequence). The ends lost 6 bases at V and 4 bases at J; junction bases unmatched: 5. This CDR3 is 14 amino acids long. CDR3 sequence: CSAVSGGSTGELFF. The CDR3 region has the DNA TGCAGTGCCGTTAGCGGGGGGTCCACCGGGGAGCTGTTTTTT.

The chain has TRBV3-1 and TRBJ1-1, with 9 positions matching TRBD1. V lost 4 bases and J lost 7; bases outside the gene matches: 4. This CDR3 comprises 13 residues. Germline CDR1 and CDR2: LGHDT and YNNKEL (reference sequence). This CDR3 is CASSPGQGIEAFF. CDR3 nucleotide sequence: TGTGCCAGCAGCCCTGGACAGGGGATTGAAGCTTTCTTT.

This chain links TRBV29-1 with TRBJ1-5; D might be TRBD1 (5 bases). The CDR3 totals 16 residues. Germline CDR1 is SQVTM and CDR2 is ANQGSEA. V dropped 6 bases and J dropped 0 bases, with 18 bases sitting between them. Here the CDR3 reads CSVAMGTSYSNQPQHF. DNA for the CDR3: TGCAGCGTGGCGATGGGGACTTCTTATAGCAATCAGCCCCAGCATTTT.

The chain carries TRBV18 and TRBJ2-4, with D hard to call. The V end lost 2 bases, the J end lost 1 base, and 15 bases lay between the germline ends. CDR3 length: 17 residues. Germline V lookup: CDR1 KGHSH, CDR2 LQKENI. CDR3 bases: TGTGCCAGCTCACCATCCCTGGAGCCGCGGGCCAAAAACATTCAGTACTTC. Protein product: CASSPSLEPRAKNIQYF.

The chain links TRBV29-1 to TRBJ1-1, with TRBD1 identical over 7 bases. V lost 1 base and J lost 3; bases outside the gene matches: 5. Germline CDR1 reads SQVTM; CDR2 reads ANQGSEA. The CDR3 runs to 14 residues. CDR3 in amino acids: CSVEVRGLDTEAFF. CDR3 bases: TGCAGCGTTGAAGTTAGGGGGCTGGACACTGAAGCTTTCTTT.

The gene calls are TRBV5-5 and TRBJ1-3, with D tentatively TRBD1 (5 bases). V lost 2 bases and J 0 bases, leaving 12 bases between the germline ends. Germline lookup yields CDR1 SGHKS and CDR2 YYEKEE (reference sequence). This CDR3 contains 16 residues. CDR3 sequence: CASSFGGTVSGNTIYF. CDR3 coding DNA: TGTGCCAGCAGCTTTGGGGGGACCGTCTCTGGAAACACCATATATTTT.

The rearrangement joins TRBV6-5 to TRBJ1-5; D not certain. The CDR3 extends over 14 amino acids. V shed 5 bases and J shed 0 bases, with 8 bases lying between them. Germline V gene lookup returns CDR1 MNHEY and CDR2 SVGAGI. The CDR3 region is CASSRTFSNQPQHF. For the CDR3, the DNA is TGTGCCAGCAGTAGGACCTTTAGCAATCAGCCCCAGCATTTT.

This clonotype was seen many times. V and J are TRBV7-6 and TRBJ2-2, with 7 bases that match TRBD2. V lost 1 base and J lost 6; bases outside the gene matches: 5. The CDR3 sequence is 15 residues long. CDR1 is SGHVS and CDR2 is FNYEAQ in the germline V gene. For the CDR3, the DNA is TGTGCCAGCAGCTTAGTCGCGGGGGTCGCCGGGGAGCTGTTTTTT. Residues: CASSLVAGVAGELFF.

The rearrangement uses TRBV20-1 and TRBJ1-2; 9 bases fit TRBD1. V shed 5 bases and J 5 bases; nucleotides not matched to a gene: 6. The CDR3 covers 13 residues. From germline, CDR1 is DFQATT and CDR2 SNEGSKA (reference sequence). This CDR3 reads CSALQGAEYGYTF. CDR3 nucleotides: TGCAGTGCTTTACAGGGGGCGGAATATGGCTACACCTTC.

The V gene is TRBV4-1, the J gene TRBJ1-5; D uncertain. The CDR3 is 13 amino acids. Deletions cut 3 bases from V and 5 bases from J, with 8 bases between. The germline V gene has CDR1 MGHRA and CDR2 YSYEKL. The CDR3 region is CASSQRVDQPQHF. CDR3 bases: TGCGCCAGCAGCCAGCGTGTTGATCAGCCCCAGCATTTT.

The V gene is TRBV29-1, the J gene TRBJ2-7; D gene unclear. This CDR3 is 11 amino acids long. Between the trimmed V and J ends, which lost 8 bases and 3 bases, there was a span of 11 bases. Germline V gene sequence: CDR1 SQVTM, CDR2 ANQGSEA. The CDR3 nucleotides read TGCAGCCGAGCTGAATACTACGAGCAGTACTTC. Its translation is CSRAEYYEQYF.

This clonotype was seen more than once but under ten times. The V gene is TRBV10-2, the J gene TRBJ1-2; no clear D gene. The CDR3 consists of 12 residues. V was clipped by 3 bases and J by 5 bases, with 7 bases between them. Germline CDR1 and CDR2: WSHSY and SAAADI. The DNA of the CDR3 is TGCGCCAGCAGTGAACGGGGTTATGGCTACACCTTC. Its protein product is CASSERGYGYTF.

This clonotype occurred many times. V and J are TRBV20-1 and TRBJ2-7; D perhaps matches TRBD2 (6 bases). This CDR3 comprises 13 residues. The germline CDR1 and CDR2 sequences are DFQATT and SNEGSKA (reference sequence). The V gene lost 8 bases and the J gene lost 0 bases, with 14 bases spanning the gap. The CDR3 DNA reads TGCAGTTTCCGGGACTTGTACTCCTACGAGCAGTACTTC. This encodes CSFRDLYSYEQYF.

The DNA of the CDR3 is TGTGCCAGCAGCTTGTCTGTCGCCTCACCCCTCCACTTT. The encoded protein is CASSLSVASPLHF. The J gene is TRBJ1-6, the V gene TRBV5-6; D uncertain. The germline V gene encodes CDR1 SGHDT and CDR2 YYEEEE. Trimming cost V 1 base and J 10 bases, with 9 bases left between them. The CDR3 has 13 residues.

This clonotype showed up just a few times. J is TRBJ1-4 and V is TRBV5-1; D not resolved. Trimming removed 0 bases at V and 1 base at J, with 13 bases between. Per germline, CDR1 SGHRS and CDR2 YFSETQ. This CDR3 has 17 amino acids. The CDR3 sequence: CASSLAGGWRTNEKLFF. The CDR3 bases are TGCGCCAGCAGCTTGGCTGGAGGGTGGAGAACTAATGAAAAACTGTTTTTT.